Shown below are 13 T cell receptor beta chains from a single sample sequenced in a study of long-term antiretroviral therapy in people with HIV. It was version v3.0 of the immunoSEQ assay that was run at survey level. The method was immunoSEQ multiplex PCR; TCRdb's version includes in-frame clones alone and lacks a portion of them. This sample has 30,000 to 40,000 clones, with 82% found just once. This material consisted of unsorted PBMCs, taken 0.3 years after starting antiretroviral therapy. These receptors were obtained from a man between 18 and 35 years old with HIV.

The chain combines TRBV18 with TRBJ1-6; D might be TRBD1 (5 bases). Trimming shortened V by 4 bases and J by 8 bases, and 6 bases separated the two germline ends. CDR1 is KGHSH, CDR2 LQKENI, per germline. There are 12 residues in the CDR3. The CDR3 region has the DNA TGTGCCAGCTCACAGGGACATTCACCCCTCCACTTT. Translating it yields CASSQGHSPLHF.

This rearrangement joins TRBV19 to TRBJ1-1; D is perhaps TRBD1 (6 bases). There are 16 residues in the CDR3. Germline V gives CDR1 LNHDA, CDR2 SQIVND (reference sequence). Between the trimmed V and J ends, which lost 5 bases and 1 base, there was a span of 17 bases. CDR3 coding DNA: TGTGCCAGTAGTTCTGGAACAGGGATCTGGAACACTGAAGCTTTCTTT. Translating gives CASSSGTGIWNTEAFF.

The V gene is TRBV6-5, the J gene TRBJ2-3; D remains unclear. The ends were cut back, 6 bases at V and 7 bases at J, with 17 bases in the middle. Germline CDR1 MNHEY, CDR2 SVGAGI. The length of the CDR3 is 14 residues. CDR3 DNA sequence: TGTGCCAGCAGATCCGGCAGTCAGTGGTATACGCAGTATTTT. Protein: CASRSGSQWYTQYF.

V and J are TRBV25-1 and TRBJ1-2, with D perhaps TRBD1 (6 bases). The germline CDR1 and CDR2 sequences are MGHDK and SYGVNS. This CDR3 has 13 amino acids. Trimming took off 8 bases at V and 8 bases at J, with 18 bases between the two ends. In DNA, the CDR3 is TGTGCCAGCTCCGAAGGGGGGTTGGGCGGCTACACCTTC. Translation gives CASSEGGLGGYTF.

The count of this clone is one. This chain uses TRBV5-4 with TRBJ2-7; 7 bases agree with TRBD1. The germline V gene has CDR1 SGHNT and CDR2 YYREEE (reference sequence). The V segment lost 5 bases and the J segment 2 bases; nucleotides outside the gene matches: 10. The CDR3 covers 15 residues. This chain's CDR3 is CASSSDRVGAYEQYF. CDR3 nucleotide sequence: TGTGCCAGCAGTTCCGACAGGGTGGGGGCCTACGAGCAGTACTTC.

This clone was seen just once. The chain uses TRBV30 and TRBJ1-2, with D hard to call. Trimming stripped 4 bases from V and 8 bases from J, with 20 bases between. From germline, CDR1 is GTSNPN and CDR2 SVGIG (reference sequence). There are 14 residues in the CDR3. Here the CDR3 DNA reads TGTGCCTGGACCTTTTGGACCTCAAATCCGGGCTACACCTTC. Amino acids: CAWTFWTSNPGYTF.

The chain combines TRBV5-4 with TRBJ1-2, with 7 bases fitting TRBD1. V lost 4 bases, J lost 4 bases, and 4 bases stayed unmatched. CDR1 SGHNT and CDR2 YYREEE come from the germline V gene (reference sequence). The length of the CDR3 is 13 residues. The CDR3 DNA sequence: TGTGCCAGCAGCGCGGACAGGATCTATGGCTACACCTTC. It translates to CASSADRIYGYTF.

This chain connects TRBV6-5 to TRBJ2-5, with 10 positions matching TRBD1. This CDR3 is 15 amino acids long. Germline CDR1 MNHEY, CDR2 SVGAGI. Unmatched junction bases numbered 9, after V lost 6 bases and J lost 5 bases. CDR3 coding DNA: TGTGCCAGCAGGACAGGGGGCAATATGAGGGAGACCCAGTACTTC. Protein product: CASRTGGNMRETQYF.

The chain joins TRBV5-4 to TRBJ1-6, with D tentatively TRBD1 (5 bases). Germline V gene lookup returns CDR1 SGHNT and CDR2 YYREEE (reference sequence). V lost 1 base and J lost 5, with 10 bases in between. The CDR3 runs 15 residues. The CDR3 loop is CASSLRRVHNSPLHF. The CDR3 coding sequence is TGTGCCAGCAGCTTGCGCAGGGTACATAATTCACCCCTCCACTTT.

The chain is built from TRBV4-3 and TRBJ2-7; 7 positions agree with TRBD2. This CDR3 is built from 16 residues. V shed 1 base, J shed 3 bases, and the junction held 9 bases outside the gene matches. CDR1 is LGHNA and CDR2 is YSLEER in the germline V gene. CDR3 sequence reads: CASSQAGGDYSYEQYF. In DNA form, the CDR3 reads TGCGCCAGCAGCCAAGCCGGAGGGGACTACAGCTACGAGCAGTACTTC.

The genes are TRBV29-1 and TRBJ2-7, with TRBD1 matching over 9 bases. Trimming cost V 5 bases and J 2 bases; bases outside gene matches: 4. Germline lookup yields CDR1 SQVTM and CDR2 ANQGSEA. The CDR3 spans 13 residues. The CDR3 sequence: CSVYTGGAYEQYF. The CDR3 DNA follows: TGCAGCGTTTATACAGGGGGCGCCTACGAGCAGTACTTC.

CDR3 nucleotides: TGCGCCAGCAGCCAGCTTAGCGGGGGGCGTGAGACCCAGTACTTC. This translates into CASSQLSGGRETQYF. The rearrangement joins TRBV4-1 to TRBJ2-5; 10 nucleotides agree with TRBD2. Germline CDR1 is MGHRA and CDR2 is YSYEKL. V was clipped by 3 bases and J by 5 bases; unmatched bases: 6. The length of the CDR3 is 15 residues.

V is TRBV6-4 and J is TRBJ1-6; D possibly corresponds to TRBD1 (5 bases). In germline, CDR1 is MRHNA, CDR2 SNTAGT. This CDR3 contains 15 residues. Trimming removed 4 bases at V and 7 bases at J, with 14 bases between. CDR3: CASSGDGDPNSPLHF. The DNA for the CDR3 is TGTGCCAGCAGTGGGGACGGCGACCCGAATTCACCCCTCCACTTT.